This T cell receptor beta chain was identified in a study of vaccination and CD4 T cells after COVID-19 (dated by TCRdb to between 2021 and 2024). Regarding the research as a whole: SARS-CoV-2 positivity had been established in the convalescent patients by nasal swab PCR, and mild disease was recorded in nine or ten of these patients and severe disease in one. Overlapping spike peptide pools from SARS-CoV-2 and from the common cold coronaviruses HCoV-NL63, HCoV-OC43 and HCoV-229E were used as culture stimuli. Post-vaccine blood samples were obtained a median of approximately 74 days after the second vaccine dose, with a range of about 14 to 241 days. The spike-specific CD4+ TCR repertoire was compared before and after mRNA vaccination in under 11 COVID-19 convalescent patients and a few infection-naive healthy vaccine recipients. Post-COVID blood samples were collected from convalescent patients a median of roughly 100 days after diagnosis, with a range of roughly 35 to 161 days. Participants got two doses of the Pfizer-BioNTech BNT162b2 vaccine (n=8) or two doses of the Moderna mRNA-1273 vaccine (n=2). Control cultures received a CEFX viral epitope pool as the positive control, an HIV-1 Nef peptide pool as the negative control, or no peptide. The convalescent cohort comprised six males and four females, including two Hispanic individuals, seven Caucasians, two Asians and one multiracial person.

Sample treatment or condition, as interpreted from the label and publication: approximately 11-day PBMC culture with coronavirus spike peptide pools or control peptides (ViraFEST assay). The ViraFEST assay, used in the study, expanded antigen-specific T cells with peptide pools and then identified the expanded clonotypes through TCR sequencing. The convalescent patients' positive SARS-CoV-2 PCR tests fell between March and December 2020, which was before the Alpha, Beta and Delta variants emerged in the United States. Approximately 2.1 million PBMCs per well were cultured in IMDM with roughly 5% human AB serum and approximately 9.8 IU/ml IL-2, plus 10 ug/ml peptide pools. Half of the culture medium was replaced with fresh IL-2-containing medium on days 3 and 7. After 9 to 11 days of culture, CD4+ T cells were isolated by negative selection with the EasySep CD4+ T cell isolation kit. Ficoll-Paque Plus gradient centrifugation was used to isolate PBMCs from whole blood, and the isolated PBMCs were then either used fresh or cryopreserved at -140C. Culture conditions were generally each tested in triplicate wells.

Points the paper makes about the study in general: Nearly all vaccine-specific clones in convalescent patients (304 of 307) were mono-reactive for SARS-CoV-2 spike rather than cross-reactive with common cold coronaviruses. Among convalescent patients, a median around 89% of the SARS-CoV-2-reactive clones seen after vaccination appeared only after vaccination, which suggests priming specific to the vaccine. The median count of SARS-CoV-2-reactive clonotypes went up from 20 to 25 after infection to about 41 after vaccination, although the change was not significant. Relatively few convalescent patients were included in the study, and early timepoints after natural infection were not analyzed.

Library creation used PCR. DNA from cultured CD4+ T cells was subjected to TCR sequencing with the Oncomine TCR Beta short-read assay at the Johns Hopkins FTIC core. Genomic DNA was extracted from the cultured CD4+ T cells with the QIAamp micro DNA kit. Oncomine TCR Beta libraries from cultured CD4+ T cells were pooled with unique dual indexes and sequenced on an Illumina iSeq 100. From the authors' description of their analysis: Non-productive sequences were filtered out, and CDR3s that did not start with C, did not end with F or W, or were shorter than 7 amino acids were discarded. The MANAFEST web application was used to identify antigen-specific clonotypes by comparing peptide-stimulated wells against reference wells and other culture wells. To be called positive, a clone needed an FDR below 0.05, an odds ratio above 5, and a productive frequency above 0.1% in at least two of three replicate wells. Cross-reactive clonotypes were defined as significantly expanded in both SARS-CoV-2 spike wells and at least one common cold coronavirus spike condition. Levenshtein distances (stringdist) and unrooted phylogenetic trees (ape) in R version 3.6.1 were used to assess CDR3 homology. TCRdb reprocessing: public reads trimmed at Q25 with fastp, clones called with MiXCR, in-frame beta chains kept. Entries are consolidated by CDR3 protein sequence, retaining the most common genes and DNA. TCRdb assigned the V and J calls; the authors' analysis was not used. The table for this sample lists about 10,000 distinct CDR3 sequences; less than 85% of them were counted only once. The ten largest clones represent under 9.5% of the sample.

V drops 3 bases and J drops 4 bases, leaving 10 bases in between. CDR1 and CDR2 are drawn from the germline V gene: SGHTA, FQGNSA. Counted from cysteine to phenylalanine, this CDR3 has 13 amino acids. The entry retains the CDR3 DNA only, 39 bases that are in frame from base 1. In the case of this clonotype: The target of this receptor is not known. Base qualities are missing; no much larger clone stands one base away.

This receptor was taken from a human donor who had recovered from COVID-19. The source material was CD4+ T cells from blood, cultured in vitro. In this chain, TRBV7-2 is recombined with TRBJ2-7; the D gene is possibly TRBD1, with 5 bases matching. CDR3 loop: CASSLDKQYEQYF. The nucleotide sequence is TGTGCCAGCAGCTTGGACAAGCAGTACGAGCAGTACTTC.